Each of the 13 T cell receptor beta chains below was sequenced from the same sample in a study of lymphopenia after photon versus proton radiotherapy. The table came from immunoSEQ multiplex PCR; TCRdb's copy has only in-frame clones and leaves some out. The sample lists tens of thousands of clones, around four fifths seen once, with over 1.1% in the top ten. The sample in question was peripheral blood, obtained from a patient treated with proton-based radiotherapy. These receptors originate from a man in his sixties with pancreatic cancer.

The gene calls are TRBV2 and TRBJ2-3; D not certain. Germline V gene lookup returns CDR1 SNHLY and CDR2 FYNNEI. Trimming removed 4 bases at V and 0 bases at J, with 5 bases between. CDR3 size: 13 residues. In DNA form, the CDR3 reads TGTGCCAGCAGTGGTACTAGCACAGATACGCAGTATTTT. It translates to CASSGTSTDTQYF. Combining the CDR3 with reference TRBV2 and TRBJ2-3 gives the whole variable domain EPEVTQTPSHQVTQMGQEVILRCVPISNHLYFYWYRQILGQKVEFLVSFYNNEISEKSEIFDDQFSVERPDGSNFTLKIRSTKLEDSAMYFCASSGTSTDTQYFGPGTRLTVL.

The CDR3 here is CAWRLGTGAGNTIYF. CDR3 sequence (DNA): TGTGCCTGGAGGTTGGGGACAGGGGCGGGAAACACCATATATTTT. The chain recombines TRBV30 with TRBJ1-3, with TRBD1 matching 10 bases. Trimming removed 3 bases from V and 4 bases from J; junction bases left unmatched: 6. Looked up from germline, CDR1 is GTSNPN and CDR2 is SVGIG (reference sequence). The CDR3 is made up of 15 amino acids.

The CDR3 sequence: CASRKRTVSYEQYF. The CDR3 region has the DNA TGTGCCAGCAGGAAAAGGACAGTCTCCTACGAGCAGTACTTC. The gene calls are TRBV28 and TRBJ2-7; tentatively, D is TRBD1 (6 bases). Germline V gene data show CDR1 as MDHEN and CDR2 as SYDVKM. This CDR3 has 14 residues. V was cut by 6 bases and J by 0 bases, with 12 bases left in between.

The genes are TRBV2 and TRBJ1-3; D is uncertain. Germline assignment: CDR1 SNHLY and CDR2 FYNNEI. The CDR3 is 12 amino acids. The V end lost 7 bases, the J end lost 7 bases, and 11 bases lay between the germline ends. The CDR3 DNA sequence: TGTGCCAGCACGCAGGAAGGGAACACCATATATTTT. Its translation is CASTQEGNTIYF.

This chain connects TRBV29-1 to TRBJ1-1, with 7 positions matching TRBD1. The CDR3 runs to 13 residues. Germline loops: CDR1 SQVTM, CDR2 ANQGSEA. J lost 4 bases, V lost 7 bases, and 9 bases had no gene match. CDR3 coding DNA: TGCAGCGGACAGGGAGGGATTAGCACTGAAGCTTTCTTT. As protein: CSGQGGISTEAFF.

V gene TRBV5-1 combines with J gene TRBJ1-1, with a weak D call TRBD1 (5 bases). The CDR3 totals 14 residues. Germline V gene data show CDR1 as SGHRS and CDR2 as YFSETQ. V dropped 0 bases and J dropped 3 bases, with 9 bases sitting between them. CDR3 in amino acids: CASSLAGADTEAFF. CDR3 nucleotide sequence: TGCGCCAGCAGCTTGGCTGGGGCCGACACTGAAGCTTTCTTT.

This clone was recorded only once. The CDR3 region has the DNA TGCGCCAGCAGCTTGGTACAGGCCCCAGGGGAGCAGTACTTC. It encodes CASSLVQAPGEQYF. The chain joins TRBV5-1 to TRBJ2-7; D possibly corresponds to TRBD1 (5 bases). The CDR3 is 14 residues long. V was trimmed by 0 bases and J by 7 bases, leaving 14 bases between them. CDR1 is SGHRS, CDR2 YFSETQ, per germline.

The CDR3 region is CASSLWDQPQHF. The CDR3, as DNA: TGTGCCAGCAGCTTGTGGGATCAGCCCCAGCATTTT. The chain combines TRBV5-8 with TRBJ1-5; D ambiguous. The CDR3 runs 12 residues. The germline CDR1 and CDR2 sequences are SGHTS and YDEGEE. Trimming removed 1 base at V and 5 bases at J, with 4 bases between.

The chain combines TRBV5-5 with TRBJ1-1; 7 nucleotides align to TRBD1. J was trimmed by 6 bases and V by 4 bases; bases with no gene match: 12. Germline-derived CDR1 and CDR2 are SGHKS and YYEKEE (reference sequence). The CDR3 consists of 15 residues. CDR3 region: CASSTRQGVTAEAFF. The CDR3 region has the DNA TGTGCCAGCAGCACGCGACAGGGAGTTACGGCTGAAGCTTTCTTT.

The chain uses TRBV5-1 and TRBJ2-1; TRBD2 aligns across 8 bases. J was trimmed by 6 bases and V by 5 bases; bases with no gene match: 7. CDR3 size: 14 residues. The V gene's germline CDR1 is SGHRS and CDR2 YFSETQ. The CDR3 sequence: CASRPERGINEQFF. CDR3 nucleotides: TGCGCCAGCAGACCAGAGCGGGGGATCAATGAGCAGTTCTTC.

The V call is TRBV4-1, the J call TRBJ2-7; possible D gene TRBD2, 6 bases. Germline V gives CDR1 MGHRA, CDR2 YSYEKL. This CDR3 is 16 amino acids long. V lost 3 bases and J 3 bases, leaving 18 bases between the germline ends. CDR3 amino acids: CASSQGDAAGYYEQYF. The CDR3 bases are TGCGCCAGCAGCCAGGGTGACGCGGCGGGATACTACGAGCAGTACTTC.

This rearrangement joins TRBV5-1 to TRBJ1-2, with D possibly matching TRBD1 (6 bases). Germline V gene data show CDR1 as SGHRS and CDR2 as YFSETQ. Trimming cost V 4 bases and J 8 bases, with 12 bases left between them. This CDR3 comprises 12 residues. CDR3 region: CASSPGHFGYTF. CDR3 nucleotide sequence: TGCGCCAGCAGCCCGGGACACTTCGGCTACACCTTC.

V usage is TRBV23-1 and J usage is TRBJ1-1; no clear D. TRBV23-1 is an open reading frame, and its role is uncertain. V lost 4 bases, J lost 2 bases, and 5 bases lay in between. The CDR3 has 12 amino acids. The CDR3 region is CASSLFNTEAFF. The CDR3 coding sequence is TGCGCCAGCAGTCTCTTTAACACTGAAGCTTTCTTT.